The 12 T cell receptor beta chains below all came from one sample that was sequenced in a study of blood T cells in healthy people across ages. With a J-beta primer mix and a sample-barcoded 5' primer, a second PCR ran roughly 6 to 11 cycles. TCRdb re-called the 5' RACE reads through MiXCR, storing one row per CDR3 protein. The sample has 1,800,000 or so distinct CDR3 sequences; 35% to 50% are singletons. The sequenced sample was blood. These receptors came from a human donor in good health.

In the case of this clonotype: A much larger clone is a single base away; this may be a read error. The chain employs TRBV29-1 and TRBJ2-1, with 9 bases identical to TRBD1. Germline CDR1 is SQVTM and CDR2 is ANQGSEA. The junction had 18 bases not matched to a gene; V was cut back by 8 bases and J by 13 bases. The CDR3 sequence is 14 residues long. The CDR3 reads CSIMPGTGKETQFF. The DNA for the CDR3 is TGCAGCATTATGCCGGGGACAGGGAAGGAGACCCAGTTCTTC.

This clonotype appeared a few times. This chain links TRBV28 with TRBJ2-5; TRBD2 might be the D (6 bases). V was trimmed by 6 bases and J by 5 bases, leaving 13 bases between them. This CDR3 spans 13 amino acids. CDR1 is MDHEN and CDR2 is SYDVKM in the germline V gene. The CDR3 bases are TGTGCCAGCAGAATTGGGGGGTTGGAGACCCAGTACTTC. It is translated as CASRIGGLETQYF.

V usage is TRBV12-3 or TRBV12-4 and J usage is TRBJ2-1, with a tentative D call TRBD2 (6 bases). V lost 3 bases and J 5 bases, leaving 11 bases between the germline ends. The CDR3 runs to 14 residues. CDR3 residues: CASSFVRRDNEQFF. The CDR3 DNA follows: TGTGCCAGCAGTTTCGTAAGGAGGGACAATGAGCAGTTCTTC.

This chain uses TRBV5-6 with TRBJ1-1; D not certain. The CDR3 has 12 amino acids. Germline values: CDR1 SGHDT, CDR2 YYEEEE. Between the trimmed V and J ends, which lost 4 bases and 7 bases, there was a span of 11 bases. CDR3 sequence reads: CASSLNINEAFF. The CDR3 nucleotides read TGTGCCAGCAGCCTGAACATCAATGAAGCTTTCTTT.

This clonotype was recorded once. The CDR3 is CSALSSRWTDTQYF. The DNA of the CDR3 is TGCAGTGCCCTGTCCTCGAGGTGGACAGATACGCAGTATTTT. The chain recombines TRBV20-1 with TRBJ2-3, with D unresolved. The CDR3 is 14 residues long. The V gene's germline CDR1 is DFQATT and CDR2 SNEGSKA (reference sequence). V lost 6 bases and J lost 3, with 16 bases in between.

This clonotype occurred once. V and J are TRBV29-1 and TRBJ2-5, with a weak D call TRBD1 (6 bases). Between the trimmed V and J ends, which lost 4 bases and 7 bases, there was a span of 19 bases. CDR1 and CDR2 from the germline V gene are SQVTM and ANQGSEA. The length of the CDR3 is 14 residues. The CDR3 is CSVGGPAGEGTQYF. DNA of the CDR3: TGCAGCGTTGGCGGCCCTGCAGGGGAAGGGACCCAGTACTTC.

The V call is TRBV20-1, the J call TRBJ2-7, with TRBD2 matching 8 bases. With V trimmed by 5 bases and J by 4 bases, 13 bases remained unmatched. Germline assignment: CDR1 DFQATT and CDR2 SNEGSKA (reference sequence). The CDR3 consists of 15 residues. As DNA, the CDR3 is TGCAGTGCTCCCTTGGTCGGGGGGGCCGCATACGAGCAGTACTTC. Its translation is CSAPLVGGAAYEQYF.

The chain joins TRBV20-1 to TRBJ2-6; D gene ambiguous. From germline, CDR1 is DFQATT and CDR2 SNEGSKA (reference sequence). V was clipped by 5 bases and J by 4 bases, with 9 bases between them. The CDR3 covers 13 residues. DNA for the CDR3: TGCAGTGCTTCTGACACCGGGGCCAACGTCCTGACTTTC. It specifies CSASDTGANVLTF.

This clonotype was seen more than once but under ten times. The chain recombines TRBV10-3 with TRBJ2-7; 8 bases are shared with TRBD1. Per germline, CDR1 ENHRY and CDR2 SYGVKD. This CDR3 is built from 17 residues. V lost 1 base and J lost 2; bases outside the gene matches: 10. Here the CDR3 reads CAISEFGTGKRPYEQYF. The CDR3 nucleotides read TGTGCCATCAGTGAGTTCGGGACAGGTAAAAGGCCCTACGAGCAGTACTTC.

In this sample, this clonotype turned up many times. This sequence joins TRBV12-3 or TRBV12-4 and TRBJ2-3; 7 bases map to TRBD2. Germline trimming cut 3 bases from V and 1 base from J; bases unmatched to any gene: 4. This CDR3 contains 15 residues. The CDR3, as DNA: TGTGCCAGCAGTTTCCCGGGGGGAGGCACAGATACGCAGTATTTT. Protein: CASSFPGGGTDTQYF.

This chain connects TRBV5-1 to TRBJ2-1; D is unclear. The CDR3 spans 15 residues. The V end lost 0 bases, the J end lost 10 bases, and 17 bases lay between the germline ends. Germline V CDR1 and CDR2: SGHRS, YFSETQ. The CDR3 region has the DNA TGCGCCAGCAGCTTGGAGTCAGTCGGATATGGGGAGCAGTTCTTC. Translated: CASSLESVGYGEQFF.

This clonotype was observed a handful of times. The chain joins TRBV29-1 to TRBJ1-1; D gene uncertain. The CDR3 extends over 13 amino acids. Germline V CDR1 and CDR2: SQVTM, ANQGSEA. Trimming shortened V by 1 base and J by 5 bases, and 11 bases separated the two germline ends. Here the CDR3 DNA reads TGCAGCGTTGAAGCACGGTCTCGGACTGAAGCTTTCTTT. This translates into CSVEARSRTEAFF.